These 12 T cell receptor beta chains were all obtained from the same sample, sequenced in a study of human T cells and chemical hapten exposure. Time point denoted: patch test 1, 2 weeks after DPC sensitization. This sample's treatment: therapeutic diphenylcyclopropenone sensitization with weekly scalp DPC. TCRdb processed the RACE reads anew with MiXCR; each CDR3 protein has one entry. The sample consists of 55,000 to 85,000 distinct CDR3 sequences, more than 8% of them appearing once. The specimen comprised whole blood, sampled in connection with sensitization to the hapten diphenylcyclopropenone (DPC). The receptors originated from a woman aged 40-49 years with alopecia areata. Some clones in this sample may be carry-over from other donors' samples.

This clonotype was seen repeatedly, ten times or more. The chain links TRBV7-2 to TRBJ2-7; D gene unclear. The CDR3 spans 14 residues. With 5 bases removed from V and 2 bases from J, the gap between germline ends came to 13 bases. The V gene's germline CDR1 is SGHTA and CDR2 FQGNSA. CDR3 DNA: TGTGCCAGCAGCCCCCGGGCAGCTACCTACGAGCAGTACTTC. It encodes CASSPRAATYEQYF.

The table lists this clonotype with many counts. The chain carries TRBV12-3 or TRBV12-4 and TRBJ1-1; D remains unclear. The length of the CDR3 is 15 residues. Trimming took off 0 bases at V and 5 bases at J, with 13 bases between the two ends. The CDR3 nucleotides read TGTGCCAGCAGTTTAGCCCCCCTAGATGGGACTGAAGCTTTCTTT. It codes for CASSLAPLDGTEAFF.

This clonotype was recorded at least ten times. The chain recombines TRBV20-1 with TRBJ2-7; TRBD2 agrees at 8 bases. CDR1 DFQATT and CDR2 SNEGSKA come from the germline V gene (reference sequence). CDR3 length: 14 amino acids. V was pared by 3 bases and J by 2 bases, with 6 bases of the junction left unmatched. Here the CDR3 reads CSAREAGDPYEQYF. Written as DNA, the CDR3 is TGCAGTGCTAGGGAAGCGGGGGACCCCTACGAGCAGTACTTC.

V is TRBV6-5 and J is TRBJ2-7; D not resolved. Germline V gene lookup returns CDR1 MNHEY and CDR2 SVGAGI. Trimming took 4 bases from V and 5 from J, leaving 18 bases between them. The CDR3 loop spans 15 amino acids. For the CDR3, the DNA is TGTGCCAGCAGTTTTACTAATTCAGGCGGCCACGAGCAGTACTTC. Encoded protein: CASSFTNSGGHEQYF.

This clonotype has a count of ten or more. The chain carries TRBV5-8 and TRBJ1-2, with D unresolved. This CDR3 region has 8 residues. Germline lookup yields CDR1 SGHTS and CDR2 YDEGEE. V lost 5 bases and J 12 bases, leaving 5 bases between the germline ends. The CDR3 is CASSSHTF. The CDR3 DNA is TGTGCCAGCAGTTCGCACACCTTC.

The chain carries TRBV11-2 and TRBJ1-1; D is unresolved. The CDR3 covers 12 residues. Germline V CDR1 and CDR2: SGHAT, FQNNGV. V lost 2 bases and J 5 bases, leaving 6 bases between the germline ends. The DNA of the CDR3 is TGTGCCAGCAGCTTACGTGGGACTGAAGCTTTCTTT. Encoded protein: CASSLRGTEAFF.

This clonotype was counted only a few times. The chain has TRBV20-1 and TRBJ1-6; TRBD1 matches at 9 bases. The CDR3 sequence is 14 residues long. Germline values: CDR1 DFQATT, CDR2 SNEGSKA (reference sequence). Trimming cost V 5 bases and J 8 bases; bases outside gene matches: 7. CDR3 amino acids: CSADPGQGDSPLHF. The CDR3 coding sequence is TGCAGTGCTGACCCGGGACAGGGTGATTCACCCCTCCACTTT.

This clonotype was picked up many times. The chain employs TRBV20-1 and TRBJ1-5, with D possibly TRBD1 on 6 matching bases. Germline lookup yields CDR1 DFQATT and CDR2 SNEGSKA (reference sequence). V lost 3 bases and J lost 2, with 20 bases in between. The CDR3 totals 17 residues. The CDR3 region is CSASERGIRSGNQPQHF. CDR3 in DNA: TGCAGTGCTAGCGAGAGGGGGATTAGGTCGGGCAATCAGCCCCAGCATTTT.

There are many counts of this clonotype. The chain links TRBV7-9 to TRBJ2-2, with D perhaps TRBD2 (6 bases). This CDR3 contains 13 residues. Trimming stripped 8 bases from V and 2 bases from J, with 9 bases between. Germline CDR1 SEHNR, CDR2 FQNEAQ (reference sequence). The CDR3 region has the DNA TGTGCCAGCCTAGCGATTAACACCGGGGAGCTGTTTTTT. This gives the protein CASLAINTGELFF.

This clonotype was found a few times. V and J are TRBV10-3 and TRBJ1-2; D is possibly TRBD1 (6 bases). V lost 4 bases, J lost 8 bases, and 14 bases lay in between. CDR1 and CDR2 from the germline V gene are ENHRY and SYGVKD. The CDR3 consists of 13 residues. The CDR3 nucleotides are TGTGCCATCAGTGTTTCACAGGGCGACGGCTACACCTTC. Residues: CAISVSQGDGYTF.

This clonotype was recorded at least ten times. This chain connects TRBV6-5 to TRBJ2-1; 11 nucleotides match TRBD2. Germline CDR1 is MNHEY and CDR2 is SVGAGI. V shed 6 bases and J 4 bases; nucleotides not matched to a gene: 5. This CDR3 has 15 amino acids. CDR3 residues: CASSRLAGRYNEQFF. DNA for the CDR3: TGTGCCAGCAGCCGACTAGCGGGGAGGTACAATGAGCAGTTCTTC.

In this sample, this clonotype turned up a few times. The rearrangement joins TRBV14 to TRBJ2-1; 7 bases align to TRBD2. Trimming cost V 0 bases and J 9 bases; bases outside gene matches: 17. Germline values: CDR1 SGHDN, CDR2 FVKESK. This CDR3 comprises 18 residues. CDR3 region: CASSQDFERGGRWGEQFF. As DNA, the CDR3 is TGTGCCAGCAGCCAAGATTTTGAGCGGGGTGGTCGATGGGGTGAGCAGTTCTTC.